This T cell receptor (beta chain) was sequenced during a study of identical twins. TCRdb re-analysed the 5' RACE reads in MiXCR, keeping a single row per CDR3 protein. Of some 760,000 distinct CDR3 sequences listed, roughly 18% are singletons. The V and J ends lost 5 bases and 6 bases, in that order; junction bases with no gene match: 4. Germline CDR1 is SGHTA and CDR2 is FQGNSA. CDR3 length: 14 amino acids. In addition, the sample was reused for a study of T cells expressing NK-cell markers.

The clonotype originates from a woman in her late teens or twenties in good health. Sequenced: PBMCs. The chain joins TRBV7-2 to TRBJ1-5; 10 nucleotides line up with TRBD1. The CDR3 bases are TGTGCCAGCAGCCGACAGGGGGCAGGTCAGCCCCAGCATTTT. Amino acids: CASSRQGAGQPQHF.